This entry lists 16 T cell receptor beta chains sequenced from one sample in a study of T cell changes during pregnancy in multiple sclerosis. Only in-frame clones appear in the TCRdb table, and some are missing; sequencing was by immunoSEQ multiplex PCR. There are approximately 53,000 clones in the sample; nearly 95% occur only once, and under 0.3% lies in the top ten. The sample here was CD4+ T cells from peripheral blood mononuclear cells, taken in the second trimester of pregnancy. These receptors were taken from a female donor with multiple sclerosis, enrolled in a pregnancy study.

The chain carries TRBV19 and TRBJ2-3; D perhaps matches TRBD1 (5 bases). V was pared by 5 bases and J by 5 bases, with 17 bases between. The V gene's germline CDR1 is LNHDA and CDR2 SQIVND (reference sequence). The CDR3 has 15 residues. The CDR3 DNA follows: TGTGCCAGTAGTGGTCTAGGGCTCAGGGAAGATACGCAGTATTTT. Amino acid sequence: CASSGLGLREDTQYF.

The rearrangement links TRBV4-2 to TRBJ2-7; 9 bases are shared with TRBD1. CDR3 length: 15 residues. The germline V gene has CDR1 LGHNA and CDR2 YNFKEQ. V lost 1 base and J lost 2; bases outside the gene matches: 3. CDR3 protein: CASSQGTGDAYEQYF. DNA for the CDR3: TGTGCCAGCAGCCAAGGGACAGGGGACGCCTACGAGCAGTACTTC.

CDR3 coding DNA: TGTGCCAGCAGCCAATGGGTACAGGCAGGAAACACCATATATTTT. The encoded protein is CASSQWVQAGNTIYF. The gene calls are TRBV4-2 and TRBJ1-3, with D possibly being TRBD1 (5 bases). From germline, CDR1 is LGHNA and CDR2 YNFKEQ. This CDR3 region has 15 residues. Trimming cost V 2 bases and J 4 bases, with 12 bases left between them.

The CDR3 region is CASSIVLGSSTDTQYF. The CDR3 DNA reads as TGTGCCAGTAGTATAGTCTTGGGCTCTAGCACAGATACGCAGTATTTT. V and J are TRBV19 and TRBJ2-3; D gene unclear. V was pared by 1 base and J by 0 bases, with 11 bases between. This CDR3 region has 16 residues. From germline, CDR1 is LNHDA and CDR2 SQIVND (reference sequence).

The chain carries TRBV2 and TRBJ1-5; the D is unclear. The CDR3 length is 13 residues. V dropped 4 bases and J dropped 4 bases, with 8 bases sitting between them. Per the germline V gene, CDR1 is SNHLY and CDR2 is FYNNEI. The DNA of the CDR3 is TGTGCCAGCAGTGTAACAGTTAATCAGCCCCAGCATTTT. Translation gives CASSVTVNQPQHF. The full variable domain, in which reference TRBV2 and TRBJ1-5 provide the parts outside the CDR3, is EPEVTQTPSHQVTQMGQEVILRCVPISNHLYFYWYRQILGQKVEFLVSFYNNEISEKSEIFDDQFSVERPDGSNFTLKIRSTKLEDSAMYFCASSVTVNQPQHFGDGTRLSIL.

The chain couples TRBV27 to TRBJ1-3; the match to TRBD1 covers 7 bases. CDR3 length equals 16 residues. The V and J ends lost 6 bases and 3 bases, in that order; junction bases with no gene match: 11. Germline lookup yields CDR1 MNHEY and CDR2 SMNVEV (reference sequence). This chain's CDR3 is CASSSTPGGSGNTIYF. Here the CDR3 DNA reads TGTGCCAGCAGCTCCACCCCAGGGGGAAGTGGAAACACCATATATTTT.

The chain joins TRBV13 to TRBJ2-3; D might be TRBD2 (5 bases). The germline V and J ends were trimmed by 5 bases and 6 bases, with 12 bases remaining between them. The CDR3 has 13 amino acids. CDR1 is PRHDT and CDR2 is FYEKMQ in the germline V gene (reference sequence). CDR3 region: CASSPGWMDTQYF. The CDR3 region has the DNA TGTGCCAGCAGCCCGGGGTGGATGGATACGCAGTATTTT.

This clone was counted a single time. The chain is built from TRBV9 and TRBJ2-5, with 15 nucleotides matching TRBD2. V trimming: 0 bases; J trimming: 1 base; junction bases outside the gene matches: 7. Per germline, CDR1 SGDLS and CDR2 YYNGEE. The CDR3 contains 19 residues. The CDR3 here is CASSVAPGTSGGIQETQYF. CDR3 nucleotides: TGTGCCAGCAGCGTAGCCCCCGGGACTAGCGGGGGGATCCAAGAGACCCAGTACTTC. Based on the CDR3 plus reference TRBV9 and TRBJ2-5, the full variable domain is DSGVTQTPKHLITATGQRVTLRCSPRSGDLSVYWYQQSLDQGLQFLIQYYNGEERAKGNILERFSAQQFPDLHSELNLSSLELGDSALYFCASSVAPGTSGGIQETQYFGPGTRLLVL.

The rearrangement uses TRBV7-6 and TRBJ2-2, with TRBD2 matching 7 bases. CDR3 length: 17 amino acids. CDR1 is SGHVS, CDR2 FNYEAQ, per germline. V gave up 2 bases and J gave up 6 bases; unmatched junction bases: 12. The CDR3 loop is CASSLNPASGTSGELFF. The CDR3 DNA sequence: TGTGCCAGCAGCTTAAACCCGGCTAGCGGAACATCCGGGGAGCTGTTTTTT.

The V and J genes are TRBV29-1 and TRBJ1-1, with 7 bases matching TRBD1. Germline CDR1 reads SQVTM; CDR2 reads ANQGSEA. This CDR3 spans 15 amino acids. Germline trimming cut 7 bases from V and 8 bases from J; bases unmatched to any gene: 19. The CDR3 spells CSATGTVFPPREAFF. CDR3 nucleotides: TGCAGCGCTACCGGGACAGTCTTTCCCCCGCGAGAAGCTTTCTTT.

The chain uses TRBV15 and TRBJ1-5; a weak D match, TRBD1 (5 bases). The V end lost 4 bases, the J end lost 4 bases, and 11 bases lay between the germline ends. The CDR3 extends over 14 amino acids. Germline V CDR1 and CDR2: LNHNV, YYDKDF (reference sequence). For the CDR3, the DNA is TGTGCCACCAGCAAGAGACAGCCGAATCAGCCCCAGCATTTT. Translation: CATSKRQPNQPQHF. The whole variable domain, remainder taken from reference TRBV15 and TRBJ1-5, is DAMVIQNPRYQVTQFGKPVTLSCSQTLNHNVMYWYQQKSSQAPKLLFHYYDKDFNNEADTPDNFQSRRPNTSFCFLDIRSPGLGDTAMYLCATSKRQPNQPQHFGDGTRLSIL.

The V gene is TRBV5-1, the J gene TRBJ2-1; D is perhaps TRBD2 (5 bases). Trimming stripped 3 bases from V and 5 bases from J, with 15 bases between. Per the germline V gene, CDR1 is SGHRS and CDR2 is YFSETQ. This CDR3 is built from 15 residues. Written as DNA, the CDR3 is TGCGCCAGCAGCTCCACGGGGAATAGCCACAATGAGCAGTTCTTC. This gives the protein CASSSTGNSHNEQFF.

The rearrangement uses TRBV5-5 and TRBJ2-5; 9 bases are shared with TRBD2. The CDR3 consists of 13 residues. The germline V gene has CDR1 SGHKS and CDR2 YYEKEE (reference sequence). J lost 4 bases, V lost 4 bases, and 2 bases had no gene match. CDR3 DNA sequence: TGTGCCAGCAGCCAGACTAGCGGAGAGACCCAGTACTTC. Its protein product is CASSQTSGETQYF.

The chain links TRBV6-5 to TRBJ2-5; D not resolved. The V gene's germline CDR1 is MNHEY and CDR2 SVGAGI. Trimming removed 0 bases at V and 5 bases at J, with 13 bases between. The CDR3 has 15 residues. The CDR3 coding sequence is TGTGCCAGCAGTTACTCCGTCCTTGCTAGGGAGACCCAGTACTTC. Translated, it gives CASSYSVLARETQYF.

CDR3 nucleotides: TGCGCCAGCAGTGAGCCGAGTGGGGAGCTGCAAGAGACCCAGTACTTC. This sequence encodes CASSEPSGELQETQYF. The chain recombines TRBV10-1 with TRBJ2-5; D possibly corresponds to TRBD2 (5 bases). The germline V and J ends were trimmed by 2 bases and 2 bases, with 15 bases remaining between them. The CDR3 covers 16 residues. Germline assignment: CDR1 WNHNN and CDR2 SYGVQD (reference sequence).

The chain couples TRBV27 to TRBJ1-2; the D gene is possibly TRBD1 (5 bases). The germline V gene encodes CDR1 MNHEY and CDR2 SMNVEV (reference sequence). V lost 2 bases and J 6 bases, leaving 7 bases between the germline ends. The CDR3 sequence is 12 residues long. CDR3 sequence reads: CASSLRGDGYTF. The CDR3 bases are TGTGCCAGCAGTTTACGGGGGGATGGCTACACCTTC.